This T cell receptor beta chain was recorded in a study of siplizumab effects on memory and regulatory T cells. Whole-study findings and limits: A minor share of alloreactive clones matched unstimulated subsets.

CDR1 is LNHDA and CDR2 is SQIVND in the germline V gene (reference sequence). Trimming cost V 3 bases and J 7 bases; bases outside gene matches: 12. The CDR3 length is 17 residues. Of note for this clone: Its specificity is not known.

Data came from immunoSEQ multiplex PCR; TCRdb stores just in-frame clones and leaves some out. The data contain about 85,000 clones, around 93% of them singletons. This TCR came from a human donor in good health. The material sequenced was CD8+ T cells sorted from blood. The chain joins TRBV19 to TRBJ2-1, with 10 bases lining up with TRBD2. The CDR3 bases are TGTGCCAGTAGTATTTATGAGGCGGCTAGCGGGAGTAATGAGCAGTTCTTC. Protein: CASSIYEAASGSNEQFF. Variable domain in full (rest from reference TRBV19 and TRBJ2-1): DGGITQSPKYLFRKEGQNVTLSCEQNLNHDAMYWYRQDPGQGLRLIYYSQIVNDFQKGDIAEGYSVSREKKESFPLTVTSAQKNPTAFYLCASSIYEAASGSNEQFFGPGTRLTVL.